The T cell receptor (beta chain) described here comes from a study of T-cell memory formation after mild COVID-19. As for the study in general: There were largely donor-specific TCR clusters.

Concerning this clonotype: Antigen unknown.

From 5'RACE with constant-segment primers came TCR alpha and TCR beta cDNA libraries that carried sample barcodes and UMIs. From the 5' RACE reads, TCRdb called clonotypes with MiXCR, one entry per CDR3 protein. The sample lists 450,000 to 650,000 distinct CDR3 sequences; about a fifth were seen once. Study results and caveats: Later expanders leaned toward CD4+, whereas clones contracting from day 15 to 85 were balanced CD4/CD8. That cross-reactive memory joined was suggested by some responding clones appearing in pre-infection memory.

This clonotype originated in an adult woman who had mild COVID-19 (a few samples of this study predate the infection). Cell type and time point are not known. Sequencing input: PBMCs or a T cell subset sorted from them (not recorded which).

The DNA of the CDR3 is TGTGCCAGCAGCCAGGGACTAGCGGGGGCACCTGGAGAGACCCAGTACTTC. Translation gives CASSQGLAGAPGETQYF. The J gene is TRBJ2-5, the V gene TRBV3-1, with TRBD2 identical over 14 bases. The CDR3 consists of 17 residues. The J segment lost 4 bases and the V segment lost 3 bases, leaving 7 bases of the junction unmatched. Per germline, CDR1 LGHDT and CDR2 YNNKEL (reference sequence).